This TCR beta chain was captured in a study of T cells in Graves' hyperthyroidism and ophthalmopathy. Template material for amplifying TCR beta CDR3 regions consisted of RNA transcripts. HTBI primers were employed in a first-round RT-PCR of the TCR CDR3. TCRdb redid the calling of the multiplex PCR reads with MiXCR, one entry per CDR3 protein. This sample has hundreds of thousands of distinct CDR3 sequences, with more than 20% found just once. This clonotype was counted at least ten times. Antigen specificity is unknown. Trimming took 5 bases from V and 0 from J, leaving 16 bases between them. This CDR3 spans 15 amino acids. CDR1 is DFQATT and CDR2 is SNEGSKA in the germline V gene (reference sequence). Study results and caveats: Among clonotypes expanded in thyroid above 0.001, most were also found in blood.

The sequence derives from a man aged 30 to 39 with Graves' ophthalmopathy. The material sequenced was blood. The chain links TRBV20-1 to TRBJ1-1; possible D gene TRBD1, 5 bases. The CDR3 DNA is TGCAGTGCTCCGGGACGTATCGGCATGAACACTGAAGCTTTCTTT. The encoded protein is CSAPGRIGMNTEAFF.